The next 29 T cell receptor beta chains were all read from a single sample in a study of cytomegalovirus exposure and HLA in healthy donors. Primers: 60 Vbeta forward and 13 Jbeta reverse. Method: immunoSEQ multiplex PCR; TCRdb's copy keeps in-frame clones and lacks some. Its listing shows about 130,000 clones. Sequencing was carried out using PBMCs. The receptors here all came from a woman in her forties in good health and CMV-seropositive.

The genes are TRBV10-2 and TRBJ2-2; the match to TRBD2 covers 11 bases. In germline, CDR1 is WSHSY, CDR2 SAAADI. The junction had 15 bases not matched to a gene; V was cut back by 7 bases and J by 5 bases. The CDR3 extends over 18 amino acids. CDR3 in DNA: TGCGCCAGCATCTCCGGGACTAGCGGATATACCTTAACCGGGGAGCTGTTTTTT. Amino acid sequence: CASISGTSGYTLTGELFF.

The genes are TRBV5-4 and TRBJ2-3, with D possibly matching TRBD2 (7 bases). V was trimmed by 0 bases and J by 4 bases, leaving 15 bases between them. The CDR3 consists of 16 residues. Germline CDR1 and CDR2: SGHNT and YYREEE (reference sequence). The CDR3 DNA sequence: TGTGCCAGCAGCTTGGGGGGGCTAGCGGTGTCAGATACGCAGTATTTT. Translated: CASSLGGLAVSDTQYF.

The V gene is TRBV7-9, the J gene TRBJ2-1; 13 bases are a match to TRBD2. Germline CDR1 reads SEHNR; CDR2 reads FQNEAQ (reference sequence). With V trimmed by 5 bases and J by 9 bases, 10 bases remained unmatched. The CDR3 is 16 amino acids. The CDR3 DNA reads TGTGCCAGCAGCCCCTTAGGACTAGCGGGAGCGGGTGAGCAGTTCTTC. Protein: CASSPLGLAGAGEQFF.

This chain links TRBV28 with TRBJ1-4; no firm D call. The CDR3 extends over 21 amino acids. Deletions cut 5 bases from V and 0 bases from J, with 28 bases between. Germline V gene data show CDR1 as MDHEN and CDR2 as SYDVKM. The CDR3 sequence: CASSNDGSRHEYFATNEKLFF. In nucleotides, the CDR3 is TGTGCCAGCAGTAATGACGGTTCCCGACACGAATATTTTGCAACTAATGAAAAACTGTTTTTT.

This chain uses TRBV28 with TRBJ2-1; 7 nucleotides line up with TRBD2. This CDR3 has 14 residues. Germline CDR1 reads MDHEN; CDR2 reads SYDVKM. J gave up 5 bases and V 2 bases, and 3 bases lay outside the gene matches. CDR3 amino acids: CASSLTGGNNEQFF. DNA for the CDR3: TGTGCCAGCAGTTTAACGGGAGGTAACAATGAGCAGTTCTTC.

CDR3 loop: CAAGPSGMYEQYF. The CDR3 region has the DNA TGTGCCGCAGGGCCCAGCGGGATGTATGAGCAGTACTTC. The V call is TRBV6-1, the J call TRBJ2-7, with 7 positions matching TRBD2. The V gene end was trimmed by 11 bases and the J gene end by 7 bases; junction bases not matched to a gene: 14. The CDR3 covers 13 residues. Germline V lookup: CDR1 MNHNS, CDR2 SASEGT.

The V call is TRBV5-1, the J call TRBJ1-2; possible D gene TRBD1, 6 bases. The V end was cut by 1 base, the J end by 3 bases, with 13 bases between. Per the germline V gene, CDR1 is SGHRS and CDR2 is YFSETQ. This CDR3 is 15 amino acids long. The CDR3 coding sequence is TGCGCCAGCAGCTTGAATGGGGGCGCCGACTATGGCTACACCTTC. It specifies CASSLNGGADYGYTF. Full variable domain (outside the CDR3, taken from reference TRBV5-1 and TRBJ1-2): KAGVTQTPRYLIKTRGQQVTLSCSPISGHRSVSWYQQTPGQGLQFLFEYFSETQRNKGNFPGRFSGRQFSNSRSEMNVSTLELGDSALYLCASSLNGGADYGYTFGSGTRLTVV.

The chain links TRBV19 to TRBJ1-2; TRBD1 aligns across 9 bases. J was trimmed by 4 bases and V by 0 bases; bases with no gene match: 6. Germline values: CDR1 LNHDA, CDR2 SQIVND (reference sequence). The CDR3 runs to 16 residues. The CDR3 is CASSIDSTGGLYGYTF. The CDR3 DNA reads TGTGCCAGTAGTATAGATTCAACAGGGGGCCTCTATGGCTACACCTTC. The complete variable domain, with remaining parts taken from reference TRBV19 and TRBJ1-2, reads DGGITQSPKYLFRKEGQNVTLSCEQNLNHDAMYWYRQDPGQGLRLIYYSQIVNDFQKGDIAEGYSVSREKKESFPLTVTSAQKNPTAFYLCASSIDSTGGLYGYTFGSGTRLTVV.

The chain recombines TRBV7-2 with TRBJ1-1; 11 bases are a match to TRBD1. V was clipped by 5 bases and J by 5 bases; unmatched bases: 4. CDR1 is SGHTA, CDR2 FQGNSA, per germline. There are 14 residues in the CDR3. The CDR3, as DNA: TGTGCCAGCAGCCAGGACAGGGGGCTGACTGAAGCTTTCTTT. Encoded protein: CASSQDRGLTEAFF.

V gene TRBV5-4 combines with J gene TRBJ2-4; D is possibly TRBD2 (6 bases). Deletions cut 0 bases from V and 6 bases from J, with 19 bases between. Looked up from germline, CDR1 is SGHNT and CDR2 is YYREEE (reference sequence). The CDR3 spans 17 residues. The DNA for the CDR3 is TGTGCCAGCAGCTTGGTTCCCAAGCTAGCGTTGGGAAACATTCAGTACTTC. This gives the protein CASSLVPKLALGNIQYF.

V and J are TRBV29-1 and TRBJ2-2; weak D call: TRBD1 (5 bases). Between the trimmed V and J ends, which lost 6 bases and 8 bases, there was a span of 16 bases. CDR3 size: 13 residues. CDR1 is SQVTM, CDR2 ANQGSEA, per germline. CDR3 in DNA: TGCAGCGTAGTTCAGGGCCCGTCTGGGGAGCTGTTTTTT. It encodes CSVVQGPSGELFF.

The chain is built from TRBV7-9 and TRBJ1-2; 8 bases map to TRBD1. After removal of 3 bases from V and 6 bases from J, the junction contained 3 bases not matched to a gene. CDR1 and CDR2 from the germline V gene are SEHNR and FQNEAQ (reference sequence). The CDR3 is made up of 13 amino acids. The CDR3 DNA follows: TGTGCCAGCAGCTTTCCAGGGGGCAATGGCTACACCTTC. Protein product: CASSFPGGNGYTF.

The chain has TRBV14 and TRBJ2-7; TRBD1 might be the D (6 bases). Germline V gives CDR1 SGHDN, CDR2 FVKESK. This CDR3 spans 14 amino acids. V lost 4 bases to trimming and J lost 0 bases, with 10 bases between them. Written as DNA, the CDR3 is TGTGCCAGCAGCCGGGGGCGGCTCTCCTACGAGCAGTACTTC. It encodes CASSRGRLSYEQYF.

The genes are TRBV9 and TRBJ1-5; D may be TRBD1 (6 bases). V was pared by 1 base and J by 2 bases, with 22 bases between. The CDR3 extends over 19 amino acids. Germline CDR1 and CDR2: SGDLS and YYNGEE. This CDR3 reads CASSVIWLGGDFGNQPQHF. The CDR3 DNA reads as TGTGCCAGCAGCGTAATCTGGTTAGGGGGGGATTTTGGCAATCAGCCCCAGCATTTT.

The rearrangement links TRBV7-9 to TRBJ2-7; D is possibly TRBD2 (6 bases). Germline-derived CDR1 and CDR2 are SEHNR and FQNEAQ (reference sequence). This CDR3 spans 16 amino acids. V was pared by 5 bases and J by 7 bases, with 24 bases between. CDR3 loop: CASSPPRPGVPREQYF. DNA for the CDR3: TGTGCCAGCAGCCCTCCCCGTCCGGGGGTGCCGAGAGAGCAGTACTTC.

The chain couples TRBV27 to TRBJ2-1; 10 bases agree with TRBD2. V shed 4 bases, J shed 8 bases, and the junction held 5 bases outside the gene matches. Looked up from germline, CDR1 is MNHEY and CDR2 is SMNVEV (reference sequence). This CDR3 is 14 amino acids long. CDR3 residues: CASSYASGSHEQFF. CDR3 bases: TGTGCCAGCAGTTATGCTAGCGGGAGTCATGAGCAGTTCTTC.

The rearrangement uses TRBV5-1 and TRBJ2-2, with 12 positions matching TRBD2. V trimming: 4 bases; J trimming: 4 bases; junction bases outside the gene matches: 2. The CDR3 spans 15 residues. Germline values: CDR1 SGHRS, CDR2 YFSETQ. The CDR3 sequence: CASSQLAGGTGELFF. CDR3 nucleotide sequence: TGCGCCAGCAGCCAACTAGCGGGAGGCACCGGGGAGCTGTTTTTT. Supplemented by reference TRBV5-1 and TRBJ2-2, the full variable domain reads KAGVTQTPRYLIKTRGQQVTLSCSPISGHRSVSWYQQTPGQGLQFLFEYFSETQRNKGNFPGRFSGRQFSNSRSEMNVSTLELGDSALYLCASSQLAGGTGELFFGEGSRLTVL.

The chain combines TRBV28 with TRBJ2-7; 8 bases match TRBD1. The CDR3 loop spans 16 amino acids. Trimming removed 3 bases from V and 1 base from J; junction bases left unmatched: 8. Germline values: CDR1 MDHEN, CDR2 SYDVKM. The CDR3 here is CASSFLGQVQSYEQYF. The CDR3 nucleotides are TGTGCCAGCAGTTTTTTGGGACAGGTACAGTCCTACGAGCAGTACTTC.

The chain couples TRBV30 to TRBJ2-5; 11 bases map to TRBD2. The CDR3 loop spans 14 amino acids. Germline V gene lookup returns CDR1 GTSNPN and CDR2 SVGIG (reference sequence). Trimming at V came to 3 bases and at J to 5 bases, leaving 5 bases not matched to a gene. CDR3 DNA: TGTGCCTGGAGAGTAGCGGGAGGGGGGGAGACCCAGTACTTC. Translation: CAWRVAGGGETQYF.

The chain combines TRBV28 with TRBJ2-1, with D possibly matching TRBD2 (6 bases). CDR3 length: 15 residues. V was clipped by 2 bases and J by 7 bases, with 15 bases between them. Germline CDR1 and CDR2: MDHEN and SYDVKM. The CDR3 DNA reads TGTGCCAGCAGTTTAGTCGGCGGGATCGGGAATGAGCAGTTCTTC. Its translation: CASSLVGGIGNEQFF.

The rearrangement joins TRBV4-3 to TRBJ2-7; TRBD2 matches 10 bases. Per germline, CDR1 LGHNA and CDR2 YSLEER. The CDR3 loop spans 17 amino acids. The V gene end was trimmed by 4 bases and the J gene end by 1 base; junction bases not matched to a gene: 10. The CDR3 here is CASSRNPSGGSSYEQYF. CDR3 DNA sequence: TGCGCCAGCAGCCGCAATCCTAGCGGGGGTTCTTCCTACGAGCAGTACTTC.

The rearrangement joins TRBV29-1 to TRBJ2-3, with D perhaps TRBD1 (6 bases). Trimming took off 7 bases at V and 0 bases at J, with 11 bases between the two ends. The CDR3 is made up of 13 amino acids. CDR1 SQVTM and CDR2 ANQGSEA come from the germline V gene. The CDR3 sequence is CSADQGSTDTQYF. CDR3 bases: TGCAGCGCCGATCAGGGGAGCACAGATACGCAGTATTTT.

The chain recombines TRBV2 with TRBJ2-2; 8 bases fit TRBD2. The germline gives CDR1 SNHLY, CDR2 FYNNEI. The V gene end was trimmed by 0 bases and the J gene end by 10 bases; junction bases not matched to a gene: 10. The CDR3 totals 16 residues. DNA of the CDR3: TGTGCCAGCAGTGAAGCGCTTGGGACTAGGGGTGCGGAGCTGTTTTTT. It specifies CASSEALGTRGAELFF.

The chain joins TRBV28 to TRBJ2-1; 11 positions match TRBD2. This CDR3 is 17 amino acids long. The germline V gene has CDR1 MDHEN and CDR2 SYDVKM. J was trimmed by 4 bases and V by 2 bases; bases with no gene match: 7. The CDR3, as DNA: TGTGCCAGCAGTTTAAGCCTAGCGGGAGGAACTTACAATGAGCAGTTCTTC. Its translation is CASSLSLAGGTYNEQFF.

The V call is TRBV6-5, the J call TRBJ1-3; weak D call: TRBD1 (5 bases). The CDR3 is 12 amino acids. Between the trimmed V and J ends, which lost 5 bases and 4 bases, there was a span of 6 bases. Germline V gene lookup returns CDR1 MNHEY and CDR2 SVGAGI. The DNA of the CDR3 is TGTGCCAGCAGTCGGACAGGAAACACCATATATTTT. It is translated as CASSRTGNTIYF.

The DNA for the CDR3 is TGTGCCAGCAGCCTATCGGACAGTCGCACTCATAACTATGGCTACACCTTC. This translates into CASSLSDSRTHNYGYTF. This chain connects TRBV4-2 to TRBJ1-2; D may be TRBD1 (6 bases). Germline values: CDR1 LGHNA, CDR2 YNFKEQ. Trimming shortened V by 4 bases and J by 1 base, and 19 bases separated the two germline ends. The CDR3 extends over 17 amino acids.

The chain has TRBV4-1 and TRBJ2-2, with D possibly TRBD2 on 6 matching bases. The germline CDR1 and CDR2 sequences are MGHRA and YSYEKL. V gave up 4 bases and J gave up 2 bases, with 11 bases separating them. CDR3 length: 15 amino acids. The CDR3 spells CASSLGGINTGELFF. CDR3 nucleotides: TGCGCCAGCAGCCTCGGGGGAATTAACACCGGGGAGCTGTTTTTT.

This rearrangement joins TRBV7-3 to TRBJ2-1, with 11 bases identical to TRBD2. The trim removed 1 base at V and 4 bases at J, leaving 0 bases unmatched. The CDR3 is 15 residues long. CDR1 is SGHTA and CDR2 is FQGTGA in the germline V gene. CDR3 nucleotide sequence: TGTGCCAGCAGCTTAAGGACTAGCGGGTACAATGAGCAGTTCTTC. Translating gives CASSLRTSGYNEQFF.

The CDR3 sequence is CASSLNREQFF. The CDR3 DNA sequence: TGTGCCAGCAGTTTAAACAGGGAGCAGTTCTTC. The V and J genes are TRBV27 and TRBJ2-1; TRBD1 is a possible D gene (5 bases). The length of the CDR3 is 11 residues. Germline V lookup: CDR1 MNHEY, CDR2 SMNVEV (reference sequence). V was trimmed by 2 bases and J by 10 bases, leaving 6 bases between them.